This T cell receptor (beta chain) emerged from a study of low-dose radiotherapy and immunotherapy resistance in tumors. Study summary: On cycle 1 day 1, patients started four cycles of oral aspirin 300 mg daily.

Both TCRalpha and TCRbeta chains were reverse transcribed with V-gene-specific primers. Amplification of TCRs used a constant-region primer and V-primer adapter for about 20 PCR cycles. TCRdb redid the calling of the reads with MiXCR, one entry per CDR3 protein. The table lists around 6,700 distinct CDR3 sequences, around 71% of them singletons. Low-dose radiotherapy, low-dose cyclophosphamide, aspirin, ipilimumab and nivolumab were all given to the donors. Those eligible were patients bearing advanced solid tumors lacking tumor-infiltrating lymphocytes. V lost 3 bases and J lost 0, with 9 bases in between. Germline loops: CDR1 LGHDT, CDR2 YNNKEL (reference sequence). The CDR3 totals 15 residues.

This receptor was obtained from a human donor with advanced metastatic prostate, ovarian, gallbladder or colorectal cancer (not recorded which). This table probably holds off-target reads from a library built for another chain. The chain links TRBV3-1 to TRBJ1-3, with D perhaps matching TRBD1 (6 bases). The CDR3 nucleotides are TGTGCCAGCAGCCAGCAGGGGCCCTCTGGAAACACCATATATTTT. It yields the protein CASSQQGPSGNTIYF. Variable domain in full (rest from reference TRBV3-1 and TRBJ1-3): DTAVSQTPKYLVTQMGNDKSIKCEQNLGHDTMYWYKQDSKKFLKIMFSYNNKELIINETVPNRFSPKSPDKAHLNLHINSLELGDSAVYFCASSQQGPSGNTIYFGEGSWLTVV.